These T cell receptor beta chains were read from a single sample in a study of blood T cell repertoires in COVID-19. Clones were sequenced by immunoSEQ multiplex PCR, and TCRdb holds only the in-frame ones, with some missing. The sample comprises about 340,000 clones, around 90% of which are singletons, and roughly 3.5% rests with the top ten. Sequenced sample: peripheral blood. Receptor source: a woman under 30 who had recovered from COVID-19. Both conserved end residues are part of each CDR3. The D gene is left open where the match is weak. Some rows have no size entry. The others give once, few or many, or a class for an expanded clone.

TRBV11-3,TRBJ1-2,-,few,CASSSMIGGRIF
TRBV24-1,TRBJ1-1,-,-,CATSDSDSLNTEAFF
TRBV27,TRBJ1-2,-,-,CASSFSPRGYGYTF
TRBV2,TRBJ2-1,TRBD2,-,CASLGTRDNEQFF
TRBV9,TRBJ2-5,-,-,CASSVEASVSETQYF
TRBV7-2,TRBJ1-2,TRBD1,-,CASSFNLGTGPNYGYTF
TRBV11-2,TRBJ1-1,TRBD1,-,CASSLDQTGGYLAEAFF
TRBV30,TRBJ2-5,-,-,CAWSAAGRGETQYF
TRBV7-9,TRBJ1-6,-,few,CASSTGQQTYNSPLHF
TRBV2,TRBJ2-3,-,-,CASSALVRDSKSDTQYF
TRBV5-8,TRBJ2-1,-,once,CASSLGGVDEQFF
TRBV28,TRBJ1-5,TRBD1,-,CASSLSGTDPRGKHF
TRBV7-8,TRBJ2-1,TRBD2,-,CASQIAGGPFYNEQFF
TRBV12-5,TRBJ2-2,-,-,CASGLVSTAYGELFF
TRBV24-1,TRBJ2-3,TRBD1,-,CATSDRTGDGGTDTQYF
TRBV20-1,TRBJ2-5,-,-,CSGQYSETQYF
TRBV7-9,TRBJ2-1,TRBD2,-,CASSYPSGSRQINEQFF
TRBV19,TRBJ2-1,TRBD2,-,CASSLPATSAHRNEQFF
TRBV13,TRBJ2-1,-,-,CASSLERYNEQFF
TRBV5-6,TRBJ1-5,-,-,CASSSGVAQPQHF
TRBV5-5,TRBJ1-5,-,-,CASSRGLSLGQPQHF
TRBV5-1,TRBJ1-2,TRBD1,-,CASSPGGPYEGYTF
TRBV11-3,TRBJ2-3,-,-,CASSLWTPQGTDTQYF
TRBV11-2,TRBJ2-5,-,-,CASSLVGSAQETQYF
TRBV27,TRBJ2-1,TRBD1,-,CASSLYAPGQGRNEQFF
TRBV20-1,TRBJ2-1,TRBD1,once,CSAPTGELMIF
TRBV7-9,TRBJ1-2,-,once,CASSSDGDHGYTF
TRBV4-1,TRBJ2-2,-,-,CASSQAGVGTGELFF
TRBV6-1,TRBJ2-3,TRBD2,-,CASSGRGGRGTDTQYF
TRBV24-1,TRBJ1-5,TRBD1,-,CATSDPGGTQPQHF
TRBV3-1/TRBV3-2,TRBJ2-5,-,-,CASSSTGRGQETQYF
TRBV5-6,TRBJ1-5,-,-,CASSSKPNQPQHF
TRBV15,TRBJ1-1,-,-,CATTGDDSEAFF
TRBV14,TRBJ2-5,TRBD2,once,CASSLGLAVQETQYF
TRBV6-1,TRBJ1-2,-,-,CASSGALVSGYTF
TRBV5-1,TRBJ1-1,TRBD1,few,CASSLAATGGANTEAFF
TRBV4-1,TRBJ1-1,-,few,CASSQVGGGNTEAFF
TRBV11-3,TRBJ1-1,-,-,CASSSMGLNTEAFF
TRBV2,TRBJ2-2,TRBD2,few,CASTPQGLAGGTGELFF
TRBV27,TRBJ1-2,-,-,CASSPKDSNYGYTF
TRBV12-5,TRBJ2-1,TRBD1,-,CASGLSRTGAGSLGYNEQFF
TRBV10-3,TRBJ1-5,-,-,CATSGEGFYSNQPQHF
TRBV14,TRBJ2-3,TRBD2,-,CASSHQGLAFSTDTQYF